These T cell receptor beta chains were read from a single sample in a study of regulatory T cells in long-lasting Graves disease. Using its own MiXCR run on the multiplex PCR reads, TCRdb lists one record per CDR3 protein. The sample shows roughly 500,000 distinct CDR3 sequences, about 22% of them seen only once. Sample: peripheral blood mononuclear cells (PBMCs), taken when the disease was refractory, from a patient treated with antithyroid drugs. The receptors come from a female donor with Graves disease. Each CDR3 is given with its conserved first and last residue. Fields, in order: CDR3 DNA, CDR3 protein, V gene, J gene, clone size, D gene. The D gene is left open where the match is weak. Clone sizes are given selectively: once, few, many, or a class where the clone is expanded.

cdr3_nt: TGTGCCAGCAGTGGGACAGGGGGGGATGGCTACACCTTC
cdr3_aa: CASSGTGGDGYTF
v_call: TRBV28
j_call: TRBJ1-2
clone_size: many
d_call: TRBD1

cdr3_nt: TGTGCCAGCAGCCAAGGAACGGGGACTGGGGCCAACGTCCTGACTTTC
cdr3_aa: CASSQGTGTGANVLTF
v_call: TRBV3-1
j_call: TRBJ2-6
clone_size: few
d_call: NA

cdr3_nt: TGTGCCACCAGCAGAGCACTTACAGGGGACACTGAAGCTTTCTTT
cdr3_aa: CATSRALTGDTEAFF
v_call: TRBV15
j_call: TRBJ1-1
clone_size: few
d_call: TRBD1

cdr3_nt: TGTGCCAGCACTCACCCTAGCGGGGCATACAATGAGCAGTTCTTC
cdr3_aa: CASTHPSGAYNEQFF
v_call: TRBV12-3/TRBV12-4
j_call: TRBJ2-1
clone_size: few
d_call: TRBD2

cdr3_nt: TGCGCCAGCAGCCCCCCCAGGGGAGGGGCTGAAGCTTTCTTT
cdr3_aa: CASSPPRGGAEAFF
v_call: TRBV5-1
j_call: TRBJ1-1
clone_size: NA
d_call: NA

cdr3_nt: TGTGCCAGCAAAACCTTAGACAGGGAGGACTATGGCTACACCTTC
cdr3_aa: CASKTLDREDYGYTF
v_call: TRBV28
j_call: TRBJ1-2
clone_size: many
d_call: TRBD1

cdr3_nt: TGTGCCATCAGTTCCTCAGGCGGGCAAGAGACCCAGTACTTC
cdr3_aa: CAISSSGGQETQYF
v_call: TRBV10-3
j_call: TRBJ2-5
clone_size: NA
d_call: NA

cdr3_nt: TGTGCCAGCAGTGAAGCAGGGACAGGGATGTACTTC
cdr3_aa: CASSEAGTGMYF
v_call: TRBV6-2/TRBV6-3
j_call: TRBJ2-7
clone_size: NA
d_call: TRBD1

cdr3_nt: TGCAGTGCTAGAGAGGCCCAGCTGTCAGCCTACGAGCAGTACTTC
cdr3_aa: CSAREAQLSAYEQYF
v_call: TRBV20-1
j_call: TRBJ2-7
clone_size: few
d_call: NA

cdr3_nt: TGTGCCAGCAGCCAGCCGGGACCGCAAGAGACCCAGTACTTC
cdr3_aa: CASSQPGPQETQYF
v_call: TRBV4-2
j_call: TRBJ2-5
clone_size: NA
d_call: NA

cdr3_nt: TGTGCCAGCAGCTCGTTTTCTAGCGGGAGAGAGACCCAGTACTTC
cdr3_aa: CASSSFSSGRETQYF
v_call: TRBV5-4
j_call: TRBJ2-5
clone_size: NA
d_call: TRBD2

cdr3_nt: TGTGCCAGCAGTCCGGTTTCGATCCTCTATGGCTACACCTTC
cdr3_aa: CASSPVSILYGYTF
v_call: TRBV2
j_call: TRBJ1-2
clone_size: many
d_call: NA

cdr3_nt: TGTGCCAGCAGCTCCGGACCGTACACTGAAGCTTTCTTT
cdr3_aa: CASSSGPYTEAFF
v_call: TRBV12-3/TRBV12-4
j_call: TRBJ1-1
clone_size: many
d_call: NA

cdr3_nt: TGTGCCAGCAGTTACGGGGCAGGGTCGCTTACTTACTATAATTCACCCCTCCACTTT
cdr3_aa: CASSYGAGSLTYYNSPLHF
v_call: TRBV6-5
j_call: TRBJ1-6
clone_size: NA
d_call: NA

cdr3_nt: TGTGCCAGCAGTACGACAGGGGAAGGCACTGAAGCTTTCTTT
cdr3_aa: CASSTTGEGTEAFF
v_call: TRBV12-3/TRBV12-4
j_call: TRBJ1-1
clone_size: many
d_call: TRBD1

cdr3_nt: TGTGCCAGCAGTTACGACAGTGGGGCGTCACCCCTCCACTTT
cdr3_aa: CASSYDSGASPLHF
v_call: TRBV6-2/TRBV6-3
j_call: TRBJ1-6
clone_size: many
d_call: NA

cdr3_nt: TGTGCCAGCAGCCCCCGGGCGGGCTCCTACAATGAGCAGTTCTTC
cdr3_aa: CASSPRAGSYNEQFF
v_call: TRBV28
j_call: TRBJ2-1
clone_size: NA
d_call: NA

cdr3_nt: TGCAGTGCTAGAGAAGGATCGCGGGGGGAAGAGACCCAGTACTTC
cdr3_aa: CSAREGSRGEETQYF
v_call: TRBV20-1
j_call: TRBJ2-5
clone_size: NA
d_call: TRBD2

cdr3_nt: TGTGCCAGCAGCTTAGCCTACGGCTCTGGAAACACCATATATTTT
cdr3_aa: CASSLAYGSGNTIYF
v_call: TRBV11-2
j_call: TRBJ1-3
clone_size: many
d_call: NA

cdr3_nt: TGCGCCAGCAGCCAGGAGACAGGATTACAAGAGACCCAGTACTTC
cdr3_aa: CASSQETGLQETQYF
v_call: TRBV4-1
j_call: TRBJ2-5
clone_size: few
d_call: NA

cdr3_nt: TGTGCCAGCAGTTCCTGGGACTCTGGGGACGAGCAGTACTTC
cdr3_aa: CASSSWDSGDEQYF
v_call: TRBV6-2/TRBV6-3
j_call: TRBJ2-7
clone_size: few
d_call: NA

cdr3_nt: TGTGCCAGCAGCTCCTCCGGCGGGGGGGAAGGGGAGCAGTTCTTC
cdr3_aa: CASSSSGGGEGEQFF
v_call: TRBV7-9
j_call: TRBJ2-1
clone_size: NA
d_call: TRBD2

cdr3_nt: TGTGCCAGCAGCTTTTTGGGCCTACAGGGCCAAGAGACCCAGTACTTC
cdr3_aa: CASSFLGLQGQETQYF
v_call: TRBV7-6
j_call: TRBJ2-5
clone_size: NA
d_call: NA

cdr3_nt: TGTGCCTGGAGTGCGGGGGACAACTATGGCTACACCTTC
cdr3_aa: CAWSAGDNYGYTF
v_call: TRBV30
j_call: TRBJ1-2
clone_size: few
d_call: NA

cdr3_nt: TGCAGTGCCACCTCTCGGGACACCTACGAGCAGTACTTC
cdr3_aa: CSATSRDTYEQYF
v_call: TRBV20-1
j_call: TRBJ2-7
clone_size: NA
d_call: NA

cdr3_nt: TGTGCCAGCGGCACCGACCGCCACAGGCGGGGAGGCTACACCTTC
cdr3_aa: CASGTDRHRRGGYTF
v_call: TRBV28
j_call: TRBJ1-2
clone_size: many
d_call: NA

cdr3_nt: TGTGCCAGCAGCTTAGGGGGAGGCGATTCTCTCTATGGCTACACCTTC
cdr3_aa: CASSLGGGDSLYGYTF
v_call: TRBV7-9
j_call: TRBJ1-2
clone_size: NA
d_call: NA

cdr3_nt: TGTGCCAGCTCATCAATGGACACGGGGACTGAAGCTTTCTTT
cdr3_aa: CASSSMDTGTEAFF
v_call: TRBV18
j_call: TRBJ1-1
clone_size: many
d_call: NA

cdr3_nt: TGTGCCAGCAGCGGGCAGCCAGCCTTCGTGGGTGGCTACACCTTC
cdr3_aa: CASSGQPAFVGGYTF
v_call: TRBV9
j_call: TRBJ1-2
clone_size: NA
d_call: NA